This is a list of T cell receptor beta chains from one sample in a study of T cell responses to AZD1222 COVID-19 vaccine. The data were produced by immunoSEQ multiplex PCR, yet TCRdb's version contains in-frame clones alone and is incomplete. The sample contains fewer than 120,000 clones, 80% to 95% of which appear only once. The sequenced sample was peripheral blood, obtained on day 0 of AZD1222 vaccination. All receptors come from an adult in good health. Each CDR3 is given with its conserved first and last residue. A D gene is named only where the DNA matches it firmly. Rows may omit the clone size; those that give it use once, few, many or a size class.

d_call	v_call	clone_size	j_call	cdr3_nt	cdr3_aa
-	TRBV6-4	-	TRBJ2-1	TGTGCCAGCAGTGACAGCTCGGGGGATGAGCAGTTCTTC	CASSDSSGDEQFF
-	TRBV5-5	-	TRBJ1-6	TGTGCCAGCAGCTTGACTCCCTATAATTCACCCCTCCACTTT	CASSLTPYNSPLHF
-	TRBV11-2	-	TRBJ1-1	TGTGCCAGCAGCCCTCAGAGTTCCAACACTGAAGCTTTCTTT	CASSPQSSNTEAFF
TRBD1	TRBV29-1	-	TRBJ1-5	TGCAGCGCCAGAGGGACAGGGGGCAATCAGCCCCAGCATTTT	CSARGTGGNQPQHF
-	TRBV5-1	-	TRBJ1-1	TGCGCCAGCGGAGTCGGGAGCGTTACAGGCACTGAAGCTTTCTTT	CASGVGSVTGTEAFF
TRBD1	TRBV23-1	medium-sized	TRBJ1-2	TGCGCCAGCAGTCAATCGGAAACAGGGGGCCCTAACTATGGCTACACCTTC	CASSQSETGGPNYGYTF
-	TRBV4-1	-	TRBJ1-5	TGCGCCAGCAGCCAATCTCTAAGAGGTTTTAGCAATCAGCCCCAGCATTTT	CASSQSLRGFSNQPQHF
TRBD1	TRBV19	few	TRBJ2-7	TGTGCCAGTAGTATAGCGGGACAGGCCTACGAGCAGTACTTC	CASSIAGQAYEQYF
TRBD1	TRBV9	-	TRBJ1-2	TGTGCCAGCAGCGCAGGGGGGAGAGGCTACACCTTC	CASSAGGRGYTF
-	TRBV18	-	TRBJ1-6	TGTGCCAGCTCCACCTCAGATCGATCACCCCTCCACTTT	CASSTSDRSPLHF